A selection of T cell receptor beta chains follows, all from one sample in a study of blood T cell repertoires in COVID-19. Generated by immunoSEQ multiplex PCR, the TCRdb table keeps only in-frame clones and is missing some. The sample shows around 220,000 clones, 80% to 85% of them seen only once. Material for sequencing was peripheral blood. Receptors originate from a man aged 25-45 years with active or convalescent COVID-19. Both conserved end residues are part of each CDR3. The D gene is left open where the match is weak. Rows give clone size only sometimes, using once, few, many, or a class for an expanded clone.

>TRBJ2-3|TRBV4-3|NA|NA
CASSQGGIGATDTQYF
TGCGCCAGCAGCCAAGGAGGGATAGGAGCCACAGATACGCAGTATTTT
>TRBJ2-7|TRBV11-2|NA|NA
CASSLDRDRTFF
TGTGCCAGCAGCTTAGATCGAGACAGAACTTTCTTC
>TRBJ1-6|TRBV6-5|NA|NA
CASSYVGSSYNSPLHF
TGTGCCAGCAGTTACGTGGGGAGCTCCTATAATTCACCCCTCCACTTT
>TRBJ2-1|TRBV12-3/TRBV12-4|TRBD1|once
CASSSDRIQVF
TGTGCCAGCAGTTCGGACAGGATACAGGTCTTC
>TRBJ1-3|TRBV25-1|NA|NA
CASSLTLGNTIYF
TGTGCCAGCAGTTTAACTCTTGGAAACACCATATATTTT
>TRBJ2-7|TRBV28|NA|NA
CASRNRDFPHYEQYF
TGTGCCAGCAGGAACCGGGACTTCCCTCACTACGAGCAGTACTTC
>TRBJ1-1|TRBV28|TRBD1|NA
CASSLIQGATEAFF
TGTGCCAGCAGTCTCATACAGGGGGCCACTGAAGCTTTCTTT
>TRBJ1-5|TRBV28|NA|NA
CASSWTRGNNQPQHF
TGTGCCAGCAGTTGGACAAGGGGAAACAATCAGCCCCAGCATTTT
>TRBJ2-3|TRBV19|TRBD1|NA
CASGRTGSTDTQYF
TGTGCCAGTGGCAGGACAGGGAGTACAGATACGCAGTATTTT
>TRBJ1-3|TRBV18|NA|NA
CASSPQGSGNTIYF
TGTGCCAGCTCACCGCAGGGATCTGGAAACACCATATATTTT
>TRBJ1-5|TRBV2|TRBD1|NA
CASSAGTGWTQPQHF
TGTGCCAGCAGTGCCGGGACAGGCTGGACTCAGCCCCAGCATTTT
>TRBJ2-3|TRBV11-2|NA|NA
CASSLSTSSTDTQYF
TGTGCCAGCAGCTTGTCAACATCTAGCACAGATACGCAGTATTTT
>TRBJ1-6|TRBV7-2|NA|few
CASSLAPTQVNSPLHF
TGTGCCAGCAGCTTAGCCCCCACACAGGTTAATTCACCCCTCCACTTT
>TRBJ2-1|TRBV5-1|NA|NA
CASSFPGSELNNEQFF
TGCGCCAGCAGCTTCCCGGGGAGCGAATTAAACAATGAGCAGTTCTTC
>TRBJ2-2|TRBV5-4|TRBD1|NA
CASSRPHGQENTGELFF
TGTGCCAGCAGCAGACCCCACGGACAGGAAAACACCGGGGAGCTGTTTTTT
>TRBJ1-1|TRBV18|NA|NA
CASSPQAYGTEAFF
TGTGCCAGCTCACCCCAGGCCTATGGCACTGAAGCTTTCTTT
>TRBJ1-6|TRBV30|TRBD1|NA
CAWRTGGVPYNSPLHF
TGTGCCTGGAGGACAGGGGGCGTCCCCTATAATTCACCCCTCCACTTT
>TRBJ2-7|TRBV3-1/TRBV3-2|TRBD2|NA
CASQRGNEQYF
TGTGCCAGCCAGCGGGGAAACGAGCAGTACTTC
>TRBJ2-7|TRBV7-6|TRBD1|NA
CASSLGDRGSYEQYF
TGTGCCAGCAGCTTAGGGGACAGGGGGTCCTACGAGCAGTACTTC
>TRBJ2-1|TRBV6-5|TRBD1|NA
CASSWGTGGSHEQFF
TGTGCCAGCAGTTGGGGGACAGGGGGCTCACATGAGCAGTTCTTC
>TRBJ2-1|TRBV30|TRBD1|NA
CAWREGARYEQFF
TGTGCCTGGAGAGAGGGGGCGCGGTATGAGCAGTTCTTC
>TRBJ1-1|TRBV5-6|NA|NA
CASSFRERGRTEAFF
TGTGCCAGCAGCTTTCGAGAGCGAGGTCGGACTGAAGCTTTCTTT
>TRBJ2-1|TRBV28|TRBD2|NA
CASSSLLAGGPNEQFF
TGTGCCAGCAGTTCACTTCTAGCGGGGGGACCCAATGAGCAGTTCTTC
>TRBJ2-7|TRBV6-5|TRBD1|NA
CASSYGQGFEQYF
TGTGCCAGCAGTTACGGACAGGGCTTCGAGCAGTACTTC
>TRBJ2-3|TRBV10-2|TRBD2|NA
CASLRGGETDTQYF
TGCGCCAGCTTACGGGGGGGCGAGACAGATACGCAGTATTTT
>TRBJ1-2|TRBV10-2|TRBD1|NA
CATKPGQGNYGYTF
TGCGCCACCAAACCGGGACAGGGGAACTATGGCTACACCTTC
>TRBJ2-3|TRBV30|NA|NA
CAWSVQRDTQYF
TGTGCCTGGAGTGTACAACGAGATACGCAGTATTTT
>TRBJ2-7|TRBV10-2|TRBD2|few
CATLDPGGAGSYEQYF
TGCGCCACACTAGACCCGGGGGGGGCAGGGTCCTACGAGCAGTACTTC
>TRBJ2-7|TRBV7-6|TRBD1|NA
CASSSTGAAYEQYF
TGTGCCAGCAGCTCCACAGGGGCGGCCTACGAGCAGTACTTC
>TRBJ1-6|TRBV6-5|NA|few
CASSPPRAGNSPLHF
TGTGCCAGCAGTCCCCCGAGAGCGGGGAATTCACCCCTCCACTTT
>TRBJ1-2|TRBV24-1|NA|NA
CATSDSHRAPAGYTF
TGTGCCACCAGTGACTCACACAGGGCCCCTGCTGGCTACACCTTC
>TRBJ2-7|TRBV6-5|TRBD2|NA
CASRQLAGELYEQYF
TGTGCCAGCAGACAACTAGCGGGAGAGCTCTACGAGCAGTACTTC
>TRBJ1-1|TRBV2|NA|NA
CASTGLNTEAFF
TGTGCCAGCACTGGGCTAAACACTGAAGCTTTCTTT